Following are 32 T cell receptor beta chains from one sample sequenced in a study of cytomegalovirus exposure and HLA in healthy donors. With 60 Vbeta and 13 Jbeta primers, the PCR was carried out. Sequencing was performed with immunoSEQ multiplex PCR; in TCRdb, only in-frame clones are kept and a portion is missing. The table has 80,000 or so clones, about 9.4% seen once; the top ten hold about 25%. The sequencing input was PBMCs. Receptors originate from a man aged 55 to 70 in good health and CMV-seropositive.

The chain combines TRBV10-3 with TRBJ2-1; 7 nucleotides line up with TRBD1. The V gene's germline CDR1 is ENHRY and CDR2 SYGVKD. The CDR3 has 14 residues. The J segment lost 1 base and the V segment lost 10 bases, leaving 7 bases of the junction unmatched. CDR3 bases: TGTGCCACGCTACAGGGGAGTTCCTACAATGAGCAGTTCTTC. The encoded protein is CATLQGSSYNEQFF.

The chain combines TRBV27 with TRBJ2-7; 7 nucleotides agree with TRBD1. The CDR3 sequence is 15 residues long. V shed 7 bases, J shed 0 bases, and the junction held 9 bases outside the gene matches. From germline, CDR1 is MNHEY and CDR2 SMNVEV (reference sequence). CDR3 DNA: TGTGCCAGCAAGGGGGACAGAAGTAGCTCCTACGAGCAGTACTTC. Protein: CASKGDRSSSYEQYF.

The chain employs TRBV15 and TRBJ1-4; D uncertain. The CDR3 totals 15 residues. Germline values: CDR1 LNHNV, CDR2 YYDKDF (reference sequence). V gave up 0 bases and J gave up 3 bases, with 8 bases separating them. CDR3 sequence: CATSRDPTANEKLFF. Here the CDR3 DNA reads TGTGCCACCAGCAGAGATCCAACGGCTAATGAAAAACTGTTTTTT.

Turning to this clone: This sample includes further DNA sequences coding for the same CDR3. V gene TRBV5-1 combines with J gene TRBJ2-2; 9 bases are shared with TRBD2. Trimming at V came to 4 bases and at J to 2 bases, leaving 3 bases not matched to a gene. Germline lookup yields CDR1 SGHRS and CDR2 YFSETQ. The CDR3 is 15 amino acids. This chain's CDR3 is CASSVTSGNTGELFF. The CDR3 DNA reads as TGCGCCAGCAGCGTGACTAGCGGTAACACCGGGGAGCTGTTTTTT.

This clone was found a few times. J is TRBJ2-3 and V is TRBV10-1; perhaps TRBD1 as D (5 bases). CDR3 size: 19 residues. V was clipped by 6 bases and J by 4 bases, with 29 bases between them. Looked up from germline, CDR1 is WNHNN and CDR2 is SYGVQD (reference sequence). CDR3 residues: CASSGSSFTGPHLPDTQYF. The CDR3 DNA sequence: TGCGCCAGCAGCGGGTCTTCCTTTACAGGACCCCACTTGCCAGATACGCAGTATTTT.

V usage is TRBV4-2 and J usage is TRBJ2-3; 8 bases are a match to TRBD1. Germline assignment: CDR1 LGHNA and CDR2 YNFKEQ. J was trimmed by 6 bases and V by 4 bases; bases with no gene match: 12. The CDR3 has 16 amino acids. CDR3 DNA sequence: TGTGCCAGCAGCCCCCAGGGGGCGGACCCTGGGGATACGCAGTATTTT. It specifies CASSPQGADPGDTQYF.

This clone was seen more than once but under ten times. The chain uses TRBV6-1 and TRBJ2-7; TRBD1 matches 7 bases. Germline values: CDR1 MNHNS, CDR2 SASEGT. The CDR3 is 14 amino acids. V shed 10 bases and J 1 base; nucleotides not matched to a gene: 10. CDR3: CATFAGGLSYEQYV. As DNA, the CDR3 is TGTGCCACCTTCGCAGGGGGATTATCCTACGAGCAGTACGTC.

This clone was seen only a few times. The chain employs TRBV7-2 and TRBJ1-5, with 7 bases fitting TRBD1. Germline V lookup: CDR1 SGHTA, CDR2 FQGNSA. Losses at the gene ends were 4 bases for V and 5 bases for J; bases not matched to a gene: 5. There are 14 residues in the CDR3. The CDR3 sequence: CASSSDRAHQPQHF. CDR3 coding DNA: TGTGCCAGCAGCTCCGACAGGGCTCATCAGCCCCAGCATTTT.

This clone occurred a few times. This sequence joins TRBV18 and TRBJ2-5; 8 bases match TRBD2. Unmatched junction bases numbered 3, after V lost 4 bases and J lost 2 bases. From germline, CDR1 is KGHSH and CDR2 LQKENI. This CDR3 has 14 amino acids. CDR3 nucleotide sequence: TGTGCCAGCTCACGTTCGGGGGGGCAAGAGACCCAGTACTTC. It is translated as CASSRSGGQETQYF.

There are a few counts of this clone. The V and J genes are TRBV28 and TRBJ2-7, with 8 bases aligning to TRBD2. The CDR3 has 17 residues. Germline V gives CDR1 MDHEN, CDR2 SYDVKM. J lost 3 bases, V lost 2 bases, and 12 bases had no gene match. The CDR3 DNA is TGTGCCAGCAGTTTAGGCGGGGCGGGAGGACTCATCTACGAGCAGTACTTC. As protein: CASSLGGAGGLIYEQYF.

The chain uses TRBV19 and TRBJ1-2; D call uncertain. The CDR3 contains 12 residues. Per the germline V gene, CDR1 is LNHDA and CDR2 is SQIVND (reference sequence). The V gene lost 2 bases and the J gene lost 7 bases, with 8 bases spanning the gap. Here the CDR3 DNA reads TGTGCCAGTAGTATATACCAGGCTGGCTACACCTTC. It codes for CASSIYQAGYTF.

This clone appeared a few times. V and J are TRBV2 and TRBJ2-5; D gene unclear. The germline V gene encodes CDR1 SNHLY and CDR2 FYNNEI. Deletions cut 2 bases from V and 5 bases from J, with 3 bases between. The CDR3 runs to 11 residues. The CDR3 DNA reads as TGTGCCAGCAGTGAACCTGAGACCCAGTACTTC. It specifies CASSEPETQYF.

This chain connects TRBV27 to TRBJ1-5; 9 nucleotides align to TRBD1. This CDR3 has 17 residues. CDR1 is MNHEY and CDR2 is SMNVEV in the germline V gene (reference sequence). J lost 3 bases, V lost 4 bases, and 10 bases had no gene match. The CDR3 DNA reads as TGTGCCAGCAGTTCCGGGACAGGGCATTTTCCCAATCAGCCCCAGCATTTT. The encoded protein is CASSSGTGHFPNQPQHF.

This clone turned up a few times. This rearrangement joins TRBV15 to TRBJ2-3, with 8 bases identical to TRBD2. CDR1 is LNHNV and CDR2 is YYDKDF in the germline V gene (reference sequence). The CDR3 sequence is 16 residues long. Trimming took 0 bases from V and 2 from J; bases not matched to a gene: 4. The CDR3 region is CATSRDVSGTTDTQYF. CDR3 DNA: TGTGCCACCAGCAGAGATGTTAGCGGGACCACAGATACGCAGTATTTT.

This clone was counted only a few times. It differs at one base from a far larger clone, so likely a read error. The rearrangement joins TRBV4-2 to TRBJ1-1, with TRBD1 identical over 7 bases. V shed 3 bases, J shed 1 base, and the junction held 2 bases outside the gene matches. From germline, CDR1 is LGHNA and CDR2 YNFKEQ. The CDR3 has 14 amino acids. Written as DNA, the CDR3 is TGTGCCAGCAGCCAGACAGGGAGGAACACTGAAGCTTTCTTT. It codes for CASSQTGRNTEAFF.

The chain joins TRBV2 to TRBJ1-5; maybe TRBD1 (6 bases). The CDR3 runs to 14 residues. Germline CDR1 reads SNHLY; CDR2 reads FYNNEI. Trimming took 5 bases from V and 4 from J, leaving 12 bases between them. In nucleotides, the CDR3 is TGTGCCAGCAGTTGGGACAACACAAATCAGCCCCAGCATTTT. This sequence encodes CASSWDNTNQPQHF.

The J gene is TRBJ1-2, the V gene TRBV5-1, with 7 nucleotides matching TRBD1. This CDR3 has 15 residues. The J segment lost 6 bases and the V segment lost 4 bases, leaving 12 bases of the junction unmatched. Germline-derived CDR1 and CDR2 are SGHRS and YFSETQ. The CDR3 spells CASSGSRGTNDGYTF. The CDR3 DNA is TGCGCCAGCAGCGGAAGCAGGGGGACGAATGATGGCTACACCTTC.

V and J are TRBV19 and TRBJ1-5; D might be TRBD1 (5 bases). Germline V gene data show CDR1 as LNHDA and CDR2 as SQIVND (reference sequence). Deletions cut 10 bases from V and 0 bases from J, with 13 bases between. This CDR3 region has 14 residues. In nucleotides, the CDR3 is TGTGCCACCGCAGACAGATCTAGCAATCAGCCCCAGCATTTT. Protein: CATADRSSNQPQHF.

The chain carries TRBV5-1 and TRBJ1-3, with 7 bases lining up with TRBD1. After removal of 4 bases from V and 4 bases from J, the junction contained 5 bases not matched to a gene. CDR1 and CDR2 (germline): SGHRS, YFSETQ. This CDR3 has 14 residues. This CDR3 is CASSIQGEGNTIYF. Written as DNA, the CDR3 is TGCGCCAGCAGCATCCAGGGGGAGGGAAACACCATATATTTT. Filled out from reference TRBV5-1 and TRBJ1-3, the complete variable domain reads KAGVTQTPRYLIKTRGQQVTLSCSPISGHRSVSWYQQTPGQGLQFLFEYFSETQRNKGNFPGRFSGRQFSNSRSEMNVSTLELGDSALYLCASSIQGEGNTIYFGEGSWLTVV.

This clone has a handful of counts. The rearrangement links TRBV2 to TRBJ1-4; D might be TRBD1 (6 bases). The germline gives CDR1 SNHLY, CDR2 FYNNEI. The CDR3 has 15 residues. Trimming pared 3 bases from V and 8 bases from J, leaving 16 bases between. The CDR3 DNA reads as TGTGCCAGCAGTGATTTTCGGGGGGCCGGCGAAAAACTGTTTTTT. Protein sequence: CASSDFRGAGEKLFF.

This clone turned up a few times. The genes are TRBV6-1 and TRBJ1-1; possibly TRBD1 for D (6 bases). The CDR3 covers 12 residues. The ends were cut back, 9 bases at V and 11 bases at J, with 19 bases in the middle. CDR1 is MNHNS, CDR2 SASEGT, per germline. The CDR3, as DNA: TGTGCCAGTAGCGGGGGCAGGGTGGCGGCTTTCTTT. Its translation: CASSGGRVAAFF.

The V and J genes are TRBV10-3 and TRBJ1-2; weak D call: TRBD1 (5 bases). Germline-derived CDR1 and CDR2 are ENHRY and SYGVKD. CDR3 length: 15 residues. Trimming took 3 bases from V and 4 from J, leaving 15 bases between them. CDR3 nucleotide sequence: TGTGCCATCAGTGACGGCCAGGGTGGCGGCTATGGCTACACCTTC. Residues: CAISDGQGGGYGYTF.

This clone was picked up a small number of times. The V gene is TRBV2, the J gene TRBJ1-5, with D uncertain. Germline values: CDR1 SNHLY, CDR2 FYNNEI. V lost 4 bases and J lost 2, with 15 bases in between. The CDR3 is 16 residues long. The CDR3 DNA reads TGTGCCAGCAGTGCTGAGAGAGGGCAAGGCAATCAGCCCCAGCATTTT. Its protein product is CASSAERGQGNQPQHF.

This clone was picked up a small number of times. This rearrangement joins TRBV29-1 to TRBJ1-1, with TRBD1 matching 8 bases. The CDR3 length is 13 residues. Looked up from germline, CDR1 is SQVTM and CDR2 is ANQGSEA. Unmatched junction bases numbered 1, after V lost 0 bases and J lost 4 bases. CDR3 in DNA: TGCAGCGTTGAAGAACAGGGGGGCACTGAAGCTTTCTTT. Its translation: CSVEEQGGTEAFF. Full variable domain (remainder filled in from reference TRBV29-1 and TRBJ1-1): SAVISQKPSRDICQRGTSLTIQCQVDSQVTMMFWYRQQPGQSLTLIATANQGSEATYESGFVIDKFPISRPNLTFSTLTVSNMSPEDSSIYLCSVEEQGGTEAFFGQGTRLTVV.

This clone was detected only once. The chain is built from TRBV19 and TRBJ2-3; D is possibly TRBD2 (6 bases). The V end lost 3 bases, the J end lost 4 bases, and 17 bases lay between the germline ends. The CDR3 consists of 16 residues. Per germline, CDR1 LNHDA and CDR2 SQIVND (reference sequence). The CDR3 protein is CASSILRGRGADTQYF. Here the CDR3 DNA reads TGTGCCAGTAGTATCCTCCGGGGGAGAGGAGCAGATACGCAGTATTTT.

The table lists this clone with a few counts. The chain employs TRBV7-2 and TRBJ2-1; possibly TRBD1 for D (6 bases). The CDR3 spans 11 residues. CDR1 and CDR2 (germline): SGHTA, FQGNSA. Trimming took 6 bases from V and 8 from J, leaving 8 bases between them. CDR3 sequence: CASSNRDEQFF. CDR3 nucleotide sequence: TGTGCCAGCAGTAACAGGGATGAGCAGTTCTTC.

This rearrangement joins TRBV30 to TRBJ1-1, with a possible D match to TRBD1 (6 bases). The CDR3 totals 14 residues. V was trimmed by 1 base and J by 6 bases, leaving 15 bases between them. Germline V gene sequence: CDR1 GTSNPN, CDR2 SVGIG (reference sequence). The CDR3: CAWSGRGGRAEAFF. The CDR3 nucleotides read TGTGCCTGGAGTGGGCGAGGGGGGAGGGCTGAAGCTTTCTTT.

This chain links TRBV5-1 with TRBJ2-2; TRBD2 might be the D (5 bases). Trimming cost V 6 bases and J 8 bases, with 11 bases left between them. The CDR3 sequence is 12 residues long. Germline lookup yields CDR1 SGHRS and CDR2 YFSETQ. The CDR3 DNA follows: TGCGCCAGCAAGGCAGCGGTTGGGGAGCTGTTTTTT. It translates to CASKAAVGELFF.

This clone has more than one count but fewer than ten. As DNA, the CDR3 is TGTGCCAGCAGCTCAGCGGGGGTACCCACAGATACGCAGTATTTT. Translation: CASSSAGVPTDTQYF. The rearrangement uses TRBV11-2 and TRBJ2-3; 8 nucleotides line up with TRBD2. This CDR3 has 15 amino acids. V was clipped by 4 bases and J by 2 bases; unmatched bases: 5. Looked up from germline, CDR1 is SGHAT and CDR2 is FQNNGV.

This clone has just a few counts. The CDR3 here is CASSKARQGAFNSPLHF. Written as DNA, the CDR3 is TGTGCCAGCAGCAAAGCAAGGCAGGGGGCCTTTAATTCACCCCTCCACTTT. The rearrangement uses TRBV9 and TRBJ1-6; 8 bases are shared with TRBD1. The CDR3 sequence is 17 residues long. CDR1 is SGDLS and CDR2 is YYNGEE in the germline V gene. The J segment lost 6 bases and the V segment lost 4 bases, leaving 12 bases of the junction unmatched.

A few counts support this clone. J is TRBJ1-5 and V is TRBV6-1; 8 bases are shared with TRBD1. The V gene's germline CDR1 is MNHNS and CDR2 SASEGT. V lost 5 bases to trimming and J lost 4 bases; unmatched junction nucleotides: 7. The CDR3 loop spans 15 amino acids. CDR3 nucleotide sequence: TGTGCCAGCAGTCTTCAGGGGGCTGTGAATCAGCCCCAGCATTTT. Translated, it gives CASSLQGAVNQPQHF.

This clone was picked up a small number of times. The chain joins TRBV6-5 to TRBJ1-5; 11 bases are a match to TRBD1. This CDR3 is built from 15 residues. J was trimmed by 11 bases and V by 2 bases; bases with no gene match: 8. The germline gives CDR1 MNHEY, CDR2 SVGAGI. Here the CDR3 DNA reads TGTGCCAGCAGTTACCGTCGGACAGGGGGCACAGCCCAGCATTTT. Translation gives CASSYRRTGGTAQHF.